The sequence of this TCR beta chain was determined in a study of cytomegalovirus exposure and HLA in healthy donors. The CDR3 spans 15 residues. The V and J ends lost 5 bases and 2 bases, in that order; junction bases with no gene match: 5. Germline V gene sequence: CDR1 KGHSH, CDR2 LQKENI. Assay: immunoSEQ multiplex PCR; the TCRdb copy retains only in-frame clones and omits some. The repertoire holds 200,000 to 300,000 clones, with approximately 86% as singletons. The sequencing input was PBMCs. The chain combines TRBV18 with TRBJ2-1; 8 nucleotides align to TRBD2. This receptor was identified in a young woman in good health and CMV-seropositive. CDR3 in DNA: TGTGCCAGCTCATCGATTAGCGGGACCTACAATGAGCAGTTCTTC. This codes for CASSSISGTYNEQFF.